The clone carrying this TCR beta chain was detected many times. Its antigen is not known. This CDR3 region has 16 residues. CDR1 and CDR2 (germline): SNHLY, FYNNEI. Trimming removed 6 bases from V and 4 bases from J, with 21 bases in between. For TCR beta, libraries came from iRepertoire HTBI primers and Arm-PCR of CDR3 regions. From the multiplex PCR reads, TCRdb called clonotypes with MiXCR, one entry per CDR3 protein. The sample includes around 450,000 distinct CDR3 sequences, about 22% of them seen just once. Time point in this sample: persistent/refractory GD, antithyroid drugs over 5 years with positive TRAb. RNA isolated from PBMCs was used to make the TCR library. It was by American Thyroid Association guidelines that Graves' disease was diagnosed. The data were taken from a study of regulatory T cells in long-lasting Graves disease. General study points: Patients whose Graves' disease persisted exhibited lower TCR diversity than those newly diagnosed. The number of shared public clonotypes was higher in persistent patients (around 2,700) than new patients (under 1,000). Repertoires from persistent disease leaned toward TRBV28, TRBJ1-2 and TRBJ2-5.

V and J are TRBV2 and TRBJ2-5; D may be TRBD1 (6 bases). Here the sequenced sample was peripheral blood mononuclear cells (PBMCs), taken when the disease was refractory, from a patient treated with antithyroid drugs. The sequence was collected from a female donor with Graves disease. The CDR3 loop reads CASRNWGQGGIETQYF. The CDR3 DNA reads TGTGCCAGCAGGAACTGGGGGCAGGGTGGTATAGAGACCCAGTACTTC. Full variable domain (rest looked up from reference TRBV2 and TRBJ2-5): EPEVTQTPSHQVTQMGQEVILRCVPISNHLYFYWYRQILGQKVEFLVSFYNNEISEKSEIFDDQFSVERPDGSNFTLKIRSTKLEDSAMYFCASRNWGQGGIETQYFGPGTRLLVL.